The 30 T cell receptor beta chains presented below share a single source sample, sequenced in a study of blood T cell repertoires in COVID-19. The data were produced by immunoSEQ multiplex PCR, yet TCRdb's version contains in-frame clones alone and is incomplete. This table has approximately 260,000 clones, around 80% appearing once. What was sequenced was PBMCs or T cells enriched from blood (not recorded which). The receptors were gathered from a man in his thirties or forties with acute COVID-19.

CDR3 amino acids: CASSDGEAGSQPQHF. The CDR3 DNA is TGTGCCAGCAGTGATGGAGAGGCGGGGAGTCAGCCCCAGCATTTT. This chain connects TRBV6-1 to TRBJ1-5, with D hard to call. Germline CDR1 and CDR2: MNHNS and SASEGT. Trimming took off 3 bases at V and 6 bases at J, with 15 bases between the two ends. This CDR3 comprises 15 residues.

This chain links TRBV27 with TRBJ1-6; TRBD1 matches at 7 bases. The CDR3 has 18 amino acids. Per the germline V gene, CDR1 is MNHEY and CDR2 is SMNVEV (reference sequence). Unmatched junction bases numbered 7, after V lost 2 bases and J lost 0 bases. The CDR3 nucleotides read TGTGCCAGCAGTTTAGAGGCGACAGGGAGCTCCTATAATTCACCCCTCCACTTT. Translated: CASSLEATGSSYNSPLHF.

V is TRBV11-2 and J is TRBJ1-2, with D unclear. The germline V gene has CDR1 SGHAT and CDR2 FQNNGV. The CDR3 is 15 amino acids. Trimming cost V 0 bases and J 8 bases, with 16 bases left between them. The CDR3 DNA is TGTGCCAGCAGCTTAGAATTTCGGGAATTGAACGGCTACACCTTC. Residues: CASSLEFRELNGYTF.

The V call is TRBV6-7, the J call TRBJ2-6, with 10 bases identical to TRBD1. TRBV6-7 is labeled an ORF, and its function is uncertain. The V segment lost 2 bases and the J segment 2 bases; nucleotides outside the gene matches: 9. The CDR3 runs 19 residues. The CDR3 nucleotides read TGTGCCAGCAGTTACCCCCCGGGACAGGGGTATACTGGGGCCAACGTCCTGACTTTC. It encodes CASSYPPGQGYTGANVLTF.

The chain joins TRBV25-1 to TRBJ1-2; D uncertain. Germline-derived CDR1 and CDR2 are MGHDK and SYGVNS. V gave up 4 bases and J gave up 8 bases, with 11 bases separating them. This CDR3 has 12 amino acids. CDR3 DNA: TGTGCCAGCAGTGTCGGGTCGTGGGGCTACACCTTC. Translated: CASSVGSWGYTF.

This clone showed up just once. The J gene is TRBJ2-3, the V gene TRBV7-6; D is unclear. The CDR3 is 12 residues long. The V gene lost 5 bases and the J gene lost 5 bases, with 8 bases spanning the gap. Germline lookup yields CDR1 SGHVS and CDR2 FNYEAQ. This CDR3 reads CASSRFRDTQYF. In DNA form, the CDR3 reads TGTGCCAGCAGCCGATTCAGAGATACGCAGTATTTT.

In this sample, this clone turned up once. This chain joins TRBV30 and TRBJ1-2; D not certain. Trimming took off 2 bases at V and 5 bases at J, with 18 bases between the two ends. The CDR3 spans 15 residues. The germline CDR1 and CDR2 sequences are GTSNPN and SVGIG (reference sequence). As DNA, the CDR3 is TGTGCCTGGAGTCCCGAACAACCACTAAGATATGGCTACACCTTC. Encoded protein: CAWSPEQPLRYGYTF. The complete variable domain, with remaining parts taken from reference TRBV30 and TRBJ1-2, reads SQTIHQWPATLVQPVGSPLSLECTVEGTSNPNLYWYRQAAGRGLQLLFYSVGIGQISSEVPQNLSASRPQDRQFILSSKKLLLSDSGFYLCAWSPEQPLRYGYTFGSGTRLTVV.

The count of this clone is one. The rearrangement links TRBV2 to TRBJ2-2, with TRBD1 matching over 7 bases. The CDR3 covers 15 residues. Germline V gene lookup returns CDR1 SNHLY and CDR2 FYNNEI. J gave up 3 bases and V 4 bases, and 5 bases lay outside the gene matches. CDR3 coding DNA: TGTGCCAGCAGTGCTAACAGGGGCTACACCGGGGAGCTGTTTTTT. It yields the protein CASSANRGYTGELFF.

The rearrangement links TRBV12-5 to TRBJ1-4; D possibly corresponds to TRBD1 (5 bases). With 0 bases removed from V and 8 bases from J, the gap between germline ends came to 25 bases. The CDR3 contains 19 residues. Germline V gives CDR1 LGHNT, CDR2 FRNRAP. CDR3 sequence: CASGLVGGAAPTWYEKLFF. The DNA for the CDR3 is TGTGCTAGTGGTTTGGTAGGAGGGGCCGCCCCGACCTGGTACGAAAAACTGTTTTTT.

The rearrangement joins TRBV28 to TRBJ1-2; D gene unclear. The V and J ends lost 6 bases and 6 bases respectively, with 20 bases between them. Germline assignment: CDR1 MDHEN and CDR2 SYDVKM. This CDR3 spans 15 amino acids. The CDR3 DNA follows: TGTGCCAGCAGATCCCGAATCGGGTTCGGAAATGGCTACACCTTC. Its protein product is CASRSRIGFGNGYTF.

The gene calls are TRBV29-1 and TRBJ2-5; tentative D call: TRBD2 (6 bases). This CDR3 region has 13 residues. Trimming cost V 3 bases and J 0 bases, with 8 bases left between them. CDR1 and CDR2 (germline): SQVTM, ANQGSEA. CDR3 in DNA: TGCAGCGTTGAGGGACTCAACCAAGAGACCCAGTACTTC. Translated, it gives CSVEGLNQETQYF. The full variable domain, its missing parts supplied by reference TRBV29-1 and TRBJ2-5, is SAVISQKPSRDICQRGTSLTIQCQVDSQVTMMFWYRQQPGQSLTLIATANQGSEATYESGFVIDKFPISRPNLTFSTLTVSNMSPEDSSIYLCSVEGLNQETQYFGPGTRLLVL.

This chain links TRBV7-8 with TRBJ2-7; D is unresolved. The ends were cut back, 5 bases at V and 3 bases at J, with 8 bases in the middle. Germline CDR1 reads SGHVS; CDR2 reads FQNEAQ. The length of the CDR3 is 12 residues. CDR3 nucleotides: TGTGCCAGCAGCCTAGGAGACTACGAGCAGTACGTC. It codes for CASSLGDYEQYV.

This rearrangement joins TRBV3-1 (or the pseudogene TRBV3-2) to TRBJ2-5; D might be TRBD1 (5 bases). Trimming removed 2 bases at V and 3 bases at J, with 10 bases between. From germline, CDR1 is LGHDT and CDR2 YNNKEL (reference sequence). The CDR3 spans 14 residues. The CDR3 nucleotides are TGTGCCAGCAGCCAAAGTCCACAGGAAGAGACCCAGTACTTC. As protein: CASSQSPQEETQYF.

The chain recombines TRBV18 with TRBJ1-2; TRBD1 aligns across 9 bases. V dropped 3 bases and J dropped 8; count of bases not matched to a gene: 7. The CDR3 is 14 residues long. Germline loops: CDR1 KGHSH, CDR2 LQKENI. The CDR3 loop reads CASSPGDRGSGYTF. The CDR3 bases are TGTGCCAGCTCACCGGGCGACAGGGGGAGCGGCTACACCTTC.

The table lists this clone with a count of one. The chain couples TRBV29-1 to TRBJ2-1; 8 bases are a match to TRBD1. V lost 6 bases and J lost 4; bases outside the gene matches: 11. The CDR3 length is 15 residues. Germline CDR1 SQVTM, CDR2 ANQGSEA. CDR3 protein: CSVTSQGANYNEQFF. The CDR3 DNA follows: TGCAGCGTCACTTCCCAGGGGGCGAATTACAATGAGCAGTTCTTC.

This sequence joins TRBV4-1 and TRBJ2-5; 7 bases agree with TRBD2. V gave up 8 bases and J gave up 4 bases; unmatched junction bases: 7. Germline CDR1 and CDR2: MGHRA and YSYEKL. The CDR3 is 13 residues long. CDR3 coding DNA: TGCGCCAGCGCCCACTCGGGAGGAGAGACCCAGTACTTC. This gives the protein CASAHSGGETQYF.

The V call is TRBV29-1, the J call TRBJ1-1; D not certain. There are 12 residues in the CDR3. Trimming took off 5 bases at V and 0 bases at J, with 7 bases between the two ends. The germline V gene encodes CDR1 SQVTM and CDR2 ANQGSEA. Here the CDR3 reads CSVTGVNTEAFF. The CDR3 DNA reads as TGCAGCGTTACCGGGGTGAACACTGAAGCTTTCTTT. Filled out from reference TRBV29-1 and TRBJ1-1, the complete variable domain reads SAVISQKPSRDICQRGTSLTIQCQVDSQVTMMFWYRQQPGQSLTLIATANQGSEATYESGFVIDKFPISRPNLTFSTLTVSNMSPEDSSIYLCSVTGVNTEAFFGQGTRLTVV.

CDR3 loop: CASSPLGRQETQYF. The CDR3 DNA follows: TGTGCCAGCAGCCCCCTGGGGAGGCAAGAGACCCAGTACTTC. The chain uses TRBV11-2 and TRBJ2-5; tentative D call: TRBD2 (6 bases). The CDR3 has 14 amino acids. V lost 5 bases to trimming and J lost 2 bases, with 12 bases between them. CDR1 is SGHAT and CDR2 is FQNNGV in the germline V gene.

This clone has more than one count but fewer than ten. The chain carries TRBV4-3 and TRBJ2-3, with 7 bases identical to TRBD2. The CDR3 sequence is 15 residues long. Trimming cost V 1 base and J 4 bases; bases outside gene matches: 5. Germline V gene lookup returns CDR1 LGHNA and CDR2 YSLEER. The chain's CDR3 is CASSQVSGTADTQYF. The CDR3 DNA is TGCGCCAGCAGCCAAGTAAGCGGGACCGCAGATACGCAGTATTTT.

The DNA of the CDR3 is TGTGCCAGCAGCGACCGGGACAACTTCTACAATGAGCAGTTCTTC. The encoded protein is CASSDRDNFYNEQFF. The chain recombines TRBV7-2 with TRBJ2-1; a possible D gene is TRBD1 (6 bases). Trimming took off 5 bases at V and 3 bases at J, with 14 bases between the two ends. The CDR3 loop spans 15 amino acids. The germline V gene has CDR1 SGHTA and CDR2 FQGNSA.

This clone was seen only a few times. The chain carries TRBV9 and TRBJ2-1; 8 nucleotides align to TRBD2. The CDR3 consists of 16 residues. Germline V gene data show CDR1 as SGDLS and CDR2 as YYNGEE. V trimming: 2 bases; J trimming: 6 bases; junction bases outside the gene matches: 10. Here the CDR3 DNA reads TGTGCCAGCAGCGTTTCGGGAGGGCAGGCTGGCAATGAGCAGTTCTTC. It yields the protein CASSVSGGQAGNEQFF.

The chain recombines TRBV27 with TRBJ2-1, with 10 nucleotides matching TRBD1. The CDR3 is 14 residues long. The V gene's germline CDR1 is MNHEY and CDR2 SMNVEV (reference sequence). Germline trimming cut 7 bases from V and 9 bases from J; bases unmatched to any gene: 9. CDR3 sequence reads: CASTRDRGGGEQFF. The CDR3 DNA follows: TGTGCCAGCACCAGGGACAGGGGAGGTGGTGAGCAGTTCTTC.

The genes are TRBV29-1 and TRBJ1-5; 8 nucleotides line up with TRBD1. Germline V gene lookup returns CDR1 SQVTM and CDR2 ANQGSEA. The CDR3 has 13 amino acids. After removal of 7 bases from V and 4 bases from J, the junction contained 6 bases not matched to a gene. The CDR3 spells CSAARQGNQPQHF. Written as DNA, the CDR3 is TGCAGCGCCGCGCGACAGGGGAATCAGCCCCAGCATTTT.

This chain connects TRBV7-2 to TRBJ2-5, with 8 bases that match TRBD2. With V trimmed by 1 base and J by 1 base, 2 bases remained unmatched. This CDR3 comprises 15 residues. Germline assignment: CDR1 SGHTA and CDR2 FQGNSA. For the CDR3, the DNA is TGTGCCAGCAGCTTAGTAGCGGGGTCCCAAGAGACCCAGTACTTC. It codes for CASSLVAGSQETQYF.

This clone was seen only a few times. This CDR3 is CASSLGGLQDRSLHF. Written as DNA, the CDR3 is TGTGCCAGCAGCTTAGGGGGACTCCAGGACCGGTCCCTCCACTTT. The V gene is TRBV11-2, the J gene TRBJ1-6; D may be TRBD1 (5 bases). V gave up 1 base and J gave up 14 bases, with 18 bases separating them. CDR1 is SGHAT, CDR2 FQNNGV, per germline. The CDR3 consists of 15 residues.

This clone has a single count. The genes are TRBV10-1 and TRBJ2-3; 8 nucleotides line up with TRBD1. The CDR3 has 15 amino acids. The trim removed 3 bases at V and 4 bases at J, leaving 6 bases unmatched. Germline V CDR1 and CDR2: WNHNN, SYGVQD (reference sequence). The CDR3 sequence is CASSDRGQVPDTQYF. The CDR3 bases are TGCGCCAGCAGTGATAGGGGACAGGTCCCAGATACGCAGTATTTT.

The chain employs TRBV4-1 and TRBJ1-4, with D possibly TRBD1 on 6 matching bases. CDR1 is MGHRA and CDR2 is YSYEKL in the germline V gene. The V end was cut by 0 bases, the J end by 8 bases, with 16 bases between. The CDR3 loop spans 16 amino acids. The CDR3 DNA follows: TGCGCCAGCAGCCAAGATCGGGGGGCGCGGTCCGAAAAACTGTTTTTT. This translates into CASSQDRGARSEKLFF.

The rearrangement uses TRBV2 and TRBJ1-2; the match to TRBD1 covers 10 bases. There are 15 residues in the CDR3. Germline V gene lookup returns CDR1 SNHLY and CDR2 FYNNEI. Trimming cost V 5 bases and J 1 base; bases outside gene matches: 4. CDR3 in amino acids: CASSPGQGNNYGYTF. In DNA form, the CDR3 reads TGTGCCAGCAGTCCGGGACAGGGGAATAACTATGGCTACACCTTC.

The CDR3 sequence: CASGDKRGSYNEQFF. CDR3 DNA sequence: TGTGCCAGTGGGGATAAGCGGGGATCCTACAATGAGCAGTTCTTC. V is TRBV19 and J is TRBJ2-1; TRBD2 matches at 7 bases. The CDR3 is 15 residues long. The germline gives CDR1 LNHDA, CDR2 SQIVND (reference sequence). Trimming removed 8 bases from V and 1 base from J; junction bases left unmatched: 8.

The J gene is TRBJ1-5, the V gene TRBV27; 8 bases align to TRBD1. The J segment lost 7 bases and the V segment lost 5 bases, leaving 7 bases of the junction unmatched. This CDR3 is 14 amino acids long. Looked up from germline, CDR1 is MNHEY and CDR2 is SMNVEV (reference sequence). This chain's CDR3 is CASSRTGPKQPQHF. CDR3 nucleotide sequence: TGTGCCAGCAGTAGGACAGGGCCAAAACAGCCCCAGCATTTT.